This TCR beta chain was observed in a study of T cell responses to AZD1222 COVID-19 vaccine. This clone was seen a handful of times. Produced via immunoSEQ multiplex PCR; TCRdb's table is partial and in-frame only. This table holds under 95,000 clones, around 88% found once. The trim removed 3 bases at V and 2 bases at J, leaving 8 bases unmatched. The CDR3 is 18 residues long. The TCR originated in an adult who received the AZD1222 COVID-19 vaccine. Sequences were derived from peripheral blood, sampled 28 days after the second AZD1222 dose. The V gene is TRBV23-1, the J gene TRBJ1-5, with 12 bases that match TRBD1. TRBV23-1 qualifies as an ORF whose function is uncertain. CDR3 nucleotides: TGCGCCAGCAGTCAGCCGGGACAGGGGGCTAGAGGCAATCAGCCCCAGCATTTT. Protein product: CASSQPGQGARGNQPQHF.